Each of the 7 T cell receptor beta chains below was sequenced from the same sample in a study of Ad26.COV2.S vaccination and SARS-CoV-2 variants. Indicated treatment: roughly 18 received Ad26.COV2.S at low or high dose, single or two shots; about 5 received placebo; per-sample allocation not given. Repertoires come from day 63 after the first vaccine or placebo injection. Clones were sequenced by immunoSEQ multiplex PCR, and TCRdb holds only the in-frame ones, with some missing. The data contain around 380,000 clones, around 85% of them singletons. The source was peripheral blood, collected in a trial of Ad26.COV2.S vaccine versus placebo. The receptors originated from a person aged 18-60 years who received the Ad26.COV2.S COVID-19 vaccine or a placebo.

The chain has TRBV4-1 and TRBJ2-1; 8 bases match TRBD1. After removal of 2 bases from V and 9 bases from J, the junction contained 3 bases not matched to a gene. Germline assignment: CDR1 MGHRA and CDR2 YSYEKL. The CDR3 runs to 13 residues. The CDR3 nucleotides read TGCGCCAGCAGCCAATCAGGGGGCCGTGAGCAGTTCTTC. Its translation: CASSQSGGREQFF.

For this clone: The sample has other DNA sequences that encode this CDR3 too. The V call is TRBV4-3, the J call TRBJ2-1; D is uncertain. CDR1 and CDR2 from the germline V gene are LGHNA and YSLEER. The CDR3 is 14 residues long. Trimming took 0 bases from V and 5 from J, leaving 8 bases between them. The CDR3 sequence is CASSQDSRNNEQFF. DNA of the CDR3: TGCGCCAGCAGCCAAGATTCCAGAAACAATGAGCAGTTCTTC.

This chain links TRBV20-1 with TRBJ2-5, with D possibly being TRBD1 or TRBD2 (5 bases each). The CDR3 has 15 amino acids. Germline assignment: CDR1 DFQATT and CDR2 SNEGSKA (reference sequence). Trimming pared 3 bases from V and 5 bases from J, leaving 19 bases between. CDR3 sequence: CSASWGRPDGETQYF. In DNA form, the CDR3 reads TGCAGTGCTAGTTGGGGACGCCCTGATGGGGAGACCCAGTACTTC.

As DNA, the CDR3 is TGCGCCAGCAGTGAGTCAGTTGACTCGTCGACTGAAGCTTTCTTT. Its protein is CASSESVDSSTEAFF. The rearrangement links TRBV10-1 to TRBJ1-1; D not certain. The CDR3 spans 15 residues. Germline V gives CDR1 WNHNN, CDR2 SYGVQD (reference sequence). The V gene lost 0 bases and the J gene lost 5 bases, with 13 bases spanning the gap.

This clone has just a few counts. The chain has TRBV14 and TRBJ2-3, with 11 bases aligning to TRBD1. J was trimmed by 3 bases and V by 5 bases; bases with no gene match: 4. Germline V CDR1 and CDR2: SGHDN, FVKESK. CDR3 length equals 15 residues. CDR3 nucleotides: TGTGCCAGCAGCATGGACAGGGGGCTGACAGATACGCAGTATTTT. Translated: CASSMDRGLTDTQYF.

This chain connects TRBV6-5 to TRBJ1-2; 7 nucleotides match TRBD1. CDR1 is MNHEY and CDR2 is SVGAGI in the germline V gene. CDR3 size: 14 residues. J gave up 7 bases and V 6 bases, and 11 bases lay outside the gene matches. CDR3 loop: CASSLTQGVGGYTF. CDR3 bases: TGTGCCAGCAGCCTAACGCAGGGGGTTGGTGGCTACACCTTC.

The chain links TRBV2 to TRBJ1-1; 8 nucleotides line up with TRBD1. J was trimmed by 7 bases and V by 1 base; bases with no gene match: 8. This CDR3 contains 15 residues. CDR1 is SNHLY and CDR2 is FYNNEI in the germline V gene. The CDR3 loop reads CASSEEDRVGDEAFF. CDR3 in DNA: TGTGCCAGCAGTGAAGAGGACAGGGTGGGTGATGAAGCTTTCTTT. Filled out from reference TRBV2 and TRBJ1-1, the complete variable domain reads EPEVTQTPSHQVTQMGQEVILRCVPISNHLYFYWYRQILGQKVEFLVSFYNNEISEKSEIFDDQFSVERPDGSNFTLKIRSTKLEDSAMYFCASSEEDRVGDEAFFGQGTRLTVV.